One sample yielded the 29 T cell receptor beta chains listed below, sequenced in a study of T cell repertoires in cytomegalovirus infection. Which antigens these TCRs recognize remains unknown. Using its own MiXCR run on the reads, TCRdb lists one record per CDR3 protein. The repertoire includes about 110,000 distinct CDR3 sequences, under 55% of them detected once, and roughly 70% sits in the top ten. This sample comprised CD8+ T cells from cultured PBMCs, obtained from culture after CMV antigen stimulation. These receptors all come from a human donor in good health (CMV status not recorded). Some clones in this sample may be carry-over from other donors' samples.

The J gene is TRBJ2-1, the V gene TRBV7-8; TRBD1 aligns across 8 bases. Unmatched junction bases numbered 9, after V lost 5 bases and J lost 6 bases. The CDR3 covers 15 residues. Germline values: CDR1 SGHVS, CDR2 FQNEAQ. The CDR3 loop reads CASSGRDRTVNEQFF. CDR3 coding DNA: TGTGCCAGCAGCGGCCGGGACAGGACCGTCAATGAGCAGTTCTTC. The whole variable domain, filled in from reference TRBV7-8 and TRBJ2-1, reads GAGVSQSPRYKVAKRGQDVALRCDPISGHVSLFWYQQALGQGPEFLTYFQNEAQLDKSGLPSDRFFAERPEGSVSTLKIQRTQQEDSAVYLCASSGRDRTVNEQFFGPGTRLTVL.

This clonotype was recorded once. The chain combines TRBV7-6 with TRBJ2-4, with TRBD1 identical over 10 bases. CDR1 and CDR2 from the germline V gene are SGHVS and FNYEAQ. V lost 5 bases, J lost 1 base, and 8 bases stayed unmatched. The CDR3 is 17 residues long. The CDR3 region is CASSAGTGEVAKNIQYF. In nucleotides, the CDR3 is TGTGCCAGCAGCGCCGGGACAGGGGAGGTGGCCAAAAACATTCAGTACTTC.

This clonotype was seen at least ten times. V usage is TRBV28 and J usage is TRBJ1-1; no clear D. The CDR3 has 12 amino acids. Germline V lookup: CDR1 MDHEN, CDR2 SYDVKM. Deletions cut 3 bases from V and 1 base from J, with 3 bases between. The CDR3 DNA reads as TGTGCCAGCAGTTTTCAGAACACTGAAGCTTTCTTT. The encoded protein is CASSFQNTEAFF.

This chain connects TRBV19 to TRBJ2-4, with D tentatively TRBD2 (5 bases). CDR3 length equals 18 residues. V lost 3 bases to trimming and J lost 2 bases, with 20 bases between them. Germline CDR1 is LNHDA and CDR2 is SQIVND (reference sequence). The CDR3 DNA is TGTGCCAGTAGTATCGGGGTCCTAGTTTCCCCTACCAAAAACATTCAGTACTTC. This gives the protein CASSIGVLVSPTKNIQYF.

In this sample, this clonotype turned up a few times. This chain uses TRBV27 with TRBJ2-7; 8 nucleotides agree with TRBD1. The CDR3 has 14 residues. Germline loops: CDR1 MNHEY, CDR2 SMNVEV (reference sequence). The junction had 7 bases not matched to a gene; V was cut back by 2 bases and J by 7 bases. CDR3 bases: TGTGCCAGCAGTTTACAGGACAGGGAGCATGAGCAGTACTTC. This encodes CASSLQDREHEQYF.

In this sample, this clonotype turned up a few times. The V gene is TRBV19, the J gene TRBJ2-2, with D hard to call. The CDR3 sequence is 13 residues long. CDR1 is LNHDA, CDR2 SQIVND, per germline (reference sequence). The germline V and J ends were trimmed by 8 bases and 5 bases, with 12 bases remaining between them. This CDR3 reads CASLGLGTGELFF. The CDR3 DNA sequence: TGTGCCAGTTTGGGCCTGGGGACCGGGGAGCTGTTTTTT.

This clonotype was found a few times. The chain is built from TRBV12-3 or TRBV12-4 and TRBJ2-7; D possibly uses TRBD1 or TRBD2 (5 bases each). The CDR3 sequence is 14 residues long. The V and J ends lost 6 bases and 7 bases respectively, with 19 bases between them. In nucleotides, the CDR3 is TGTGCCAGCAGCTTTTCCGGGGCCCTCGGGGAGCAGTACTTC. Residues: CASSFSGALGEQYF.

The V call is TRBV19, the J call TRBJ1-1; perhaps TRBD1 as D (5 bases). Germline-derived CDR1 and CDR2 are LNHDA and SQIVND (reference sequence). CDR3 length: 15 residues. V was pared by 3 bases and J by 3 bases, with 14 bases between. The CDR3 DNA is TGTGCCAGTAGTATTTTCCCCCAGGGCTACACTGAAGCTTTCTTT. Its translation is CASSIFPQGYTEAFF.

This chain uses TRBV27 with TRBJ1-3; no clear D. The CDR3 is made up of 14 amino acids. Trimming stripped 6 bases from V and 0 bases from J, with 9 bases between. CDR1 is MNHEY and CDR2 is SMNVEV in the germline V gene (reference sequence). The CDR3 loop reads CASSRSYSGNTIYF. The DNA for the CDR3 is TGTGCCAGCAGCCGATCATACTCTGGAAACACCATATATTTT.

The chain carries TRBV7-2 and TRBJ2-7, with TRBD1 as a possible D gene (6 bases). The CDR3 covers 15 residues. Looked up from germline, CDR1 is SGHTA and CDR2 is FQGNSA. Deletions cut 5 bases from V and 1 base from J, with 15 bases between. As DNA, the CDR3 is TGTGCCAGCAGCCCGATGGGGGCAGATTCCTACGAGCAGTACTTC. Amino acids: CASSPMGADSYEQYF.

The chain couples TRBV7-6 to TRBJ2-3, with D perhaps TRBD2 (5 bases). The germline V gene has CDR1 SGHVS and CDR2 FNYEAQ. Between the trimmed V and J ends, which lost 5 bases and 1 base, there was a span of 13 bases. The CDR3 sequence is 15 residues long. Written as DNA, the CDR3 is TGTGCCAGCAGCGGCCCCCCCGGGGGCACAGATACGCAGTATTTT. It codes for CASSGPPGGTDTQYF.

CDR3 DNA sequence: TGTGCCAGCAGCCCCGTGGGAGGTTTTAATTCACCCCTCCACTTT. Translated: CASSPVGGFNSPLHF. The chain links TRBV7-3 to TRBJ1-6; D unclear. Trimming stripped 5 bases from V and 6 bases from J, with 14 bases between. The CDR3 length is 15 residues. Germline assignment: CDR1 SGHTA and CDR2 FQGTGA.

This chain joins TRBV28 and TRBJ1-1; D possibly corresponds to TRBD1 (5 bases). CDR1 is MDHEN, CDR2 SYDVKM, per germline. Trimming removed 6 bases at V and 3 bases at J, with 17 bases between. The CDR3 sequence is 15 residues long. The CDR3 DNA reads as TGTGCCAGCAGACCAACGGGACTTCGGGACACTGAAGCTTTCTTT. It codes for CASRPTGLRDTEAFF. Complete variable domain (other parts from reference TRBV28 and TRBJ1-1): DVKVTQSSRYLVKRTGEKVFLECVQDMDHENMFWYRQDPGLGLRLIYFSYDVKMKEKGDIPEGYSVSREKKERFSLILESASTNQTSMYLCASRPTGLRDTEAFFGQGTRLTVV.

The chain uses TRBV7-3 and TRBJ2-1; 15 bases map to TRBD2. This CDR3 region has 17 residues. With V trimmed by 4 bases and J by 3 bases, 4 bases remained unmatched. Germline values: CDR1 SGHTA, CDR2 FQGTGA. For the CDR3, the DNA is TGTGCCAGCAGCTCTAGGACTAGCGGGGGGGACTACAATGAGCAGTTCTTC. The encoded protein is CASSSRTSGGDYNEQFF. The full variable domain, its missing parts supplied by reference TRBV7-3 and TRBJ2-1, is GAGVSQTPSNKVTEKGKYVELRCDPISGHTALYWYRQSLGQGPEFLIYFQGTGAADDSGLPNDRFFAVRPEGSVSTLKIQRTERGDSAVYLCASSSRTSGGDYNEQFFGPGTRLTVL.

The chain has TRBV29-1 and TRBJ1-1; D is perhaps TRBD1 (5 bases). This CDR3 has 14 amino acids. CDR1 and CDR2 (germline): SQVTM, ANQGSEA. V gave up 3 bases and J gave up 3 bases, with 14 bases separating them. The CDR3 loop reads CSVENPGHHTEAFF. The CDR3 DNA follows: TGCAGCGTTGAGAATCCCGGACATCACACTGAAGCTTTCTTT.

The chain links TRBV4-2 to TRBJ1-2; D remains unclear. The V end was cut by 4 bases, the J end by 4 bases, with 13 bases between. The CDR3 length is 14 residues. Per the germline V gene, CDR1 is LGHNA and CDR2 is YNFKEQ. CDR3 loop: CASSPGPKGYGYTF. The CDR3 nucleotides are TGTGCCAGCAGCCCCGGACCGAAGGGCTATGGCTACACCTTC.

The CDR3 region is CASSLKQGNSDGYTF. DNA for the CDR3: TGTGCCAGCAGCTTAAAGCAGGGGAATTCGGATGGCTACACCTTC. The V and J genes are TRBV7-2 and TRBJ1-2; the D gene is possibly TRBD1 (6 bases). CDR1 and CDR2 from the germline V gene are SGHTA and FQGNSA. Trimming pared 2 bases from V and 6 bases from J, leaving 16 bases between. The CDR3 spans 15 residues.

The chain is built from TRBV7-8 and TRBJ1-1; TRBD1 might be the D (5 bases). Germline V gene data show CDR1 as SGHVS and CDR2 as FQNEAQ. This CDR3 region has 14 residues. Trimming took 5 bases from V and 0 from J, leaving 10 bases between them. The CDR3 DNA sequence: TGTGCCAGCAGCGCCCAGGGAATGAACACTGAAGCTTTCTTT. Translated, it gives CASSAQGMNTEAFF.

The V and J genes are TRBV5-1 and TRBJ2-7; either TRBD1 or TRBD2 may supply D (5 bases each). The CDR3 sequence is 14 residues long. Per germline, CDR1 SGHRS and CDR2 YFSETQ. The V end was cut by 7 bases, the J end by 0 bases, with 14 bases between. CDR3 nucleotide sequence: TGCGCCAGCTACCGGGACGGCTACTCCTACGAGCAGTACTTC. Its translation is CASYRDGYSYEQYF.

The genes are TRBV13 and TRBJ2-7, with 11 bases fitting TRBD2. Germline CDR1 and CDR2: PRHDT and FYEKMQ (reference sequence). The CDR3 extends over 15 amino acids. V dropped 5 bases and J dropped 5; count of bases not matched to a gene: 8. Here the CDR3 reads CASSPDSGGANEQYF. DNA of the CDR3: TGTGCCAGCAGCCCCGATAGCGGGGGGGCCAACGAGCAGTACTTC.

DNA for the CDR3: TGTGCCAGCAGCTTAGGCGCTGCCATGGACTCCTACGAGCAGTACTTC. It yields the protein CASSLGAAMDSYEQYF. This chain joins TRBV7-4 and TRBJ2-7; D is unclear. This CDR3 comprises 16 residues. The germline CDR1 and CDR2 sequences are SGHVT and SQSDAQ. V was trimmed by 1 base and J by 0 bases, leaving 13 bases between them.

This CDR3 is CASSESAWRGSSYEQYF. DNA for the CDR3: TGTGCCAGCAGCGAATCGGCTTGGCGGGGGAGCTCCTACGAGCAGTACTTC. The chain recombines TRBV6-1 with TRBJ2-7; TRBD2 aligns across 7 bases. V lost 6 bases to trimming and J lost 0 bases; unmatched junction nucleotides: 14. This CDR3 contains 17 residues. Germline CDR1 is MNHNS and CDR2 is SASEGT.

In DNA form, the CDR3 reads TGTGCCAGCAGTTACTCGGGACTAGCGGGAGATACGCAGTATTTT. Residues: CASSYSGLAGDTQYF. The chain combines TRBV6-5 with TRBJ2-3; 12 bases line up with TRBD2. This CDR3 contains 15 residues. Germline assignment: CDR1 MNHEY and CDR2 SVGAGI. V shed 0 bases and J 5 bases; nucleotides not matched to a gene: 0.

This chain uses TRBV5-1 with TRBJ2-7; D is possibly TRBD2 (6 bases). The V gene lost 2 bases and the J gene lost 4 bases, with 10 bases spanning the gap. From germline, CDR1 is SGHRS and CDR2 YFSETQ. The CDR3 consists of 13 residues. The CDR3, as DNA: TGCGCCAGCAGCTTTAGCGGCGGGTACGAGCAGTACTTC. This encodes CASSFSGGYEQYF.

This sequence joins TRBV7-9 and TRBJ2-2; D not resolved. V lost 0 bases, J lost 8 bases, and 7 bases lay in between. This CDR3 region has 13 residues. CDR1 is SEHNR, CDR2 FQNEAQ, per germline (reference sequence). CDR3 in amino acids: CASSLAGNGELFF. The CDR3 DNA follows: TGTGCCAGCAGCTTAGCGGGGAATGGGGAGCTGTTTTTT.

The J gene is TRBJ2-1, the V gene TRBV4-3; D possibly uses TRBD1 or TRBD2 (6 bases each). Germline CDR1 is LGHNA and CDR2 is YSLEER. This CDR3 spans 14 amino acids. Trimming removed 1 base from V and 8 bases from J, with 12 bases in between. The CDR3 is CASSQVFGGDEQFF. The DNA for the CDR3 is TGCGCCAGCAGCCAAGTATTCGGGGGCGATGAGCAGTTCTTC.

The V call is TRBV2, the J call TRBJ1-2; perhaps TRBD1 as D (5 bases). The CDR3 covers 15 residues. V was pared by 3 bases and J by 8 bases, with 19 bases between. The germline V gene has CDR1 SNHLY and CDR2 FYNNEI. The CDR3 loop is CASSDVLAGMGGYTF. CDR3 sequence (DNA): TGTGCCAGCAGTGATGTATTGGCAGGGATGGGAGGCTACACCTTC.

The rearrangement uses TRBV29-1 and TRBJ1-1; 8 bases map to TRBD1. CDR3 length: 11 residues. V shed 8 bases, J shed 5 bases, and the junction held 4 bases outside the gene matches. Germline V lookup: CDR1 SQVTM, CDR2 ANQGSEA. The CDR3 nucleotides are TGCAGCTTTCGACAGGGGACTGAAGCTTTCTTT. Amino acid sequence: CSFRQGTEAFF.

This clonotype was counted only a few times. The chain employs TRBV19 and TRBJ1-1; TRBD1 might be the D (5 bases). V lost 7 bases to trimming and J lost 1 base, with 16 bases between them. Per the germline V gene, CDR1 is LNHDA and CDR2 is SQIVND (reference sequence). CDR3 length: 15 residues. In DNA, the CDR3 is TGTGCCAGTACCGGTAGGTGGGGGAGGAACACTGAAGCTTTCTTT. Translated, it gives CASTGRWGRNTEAFF.